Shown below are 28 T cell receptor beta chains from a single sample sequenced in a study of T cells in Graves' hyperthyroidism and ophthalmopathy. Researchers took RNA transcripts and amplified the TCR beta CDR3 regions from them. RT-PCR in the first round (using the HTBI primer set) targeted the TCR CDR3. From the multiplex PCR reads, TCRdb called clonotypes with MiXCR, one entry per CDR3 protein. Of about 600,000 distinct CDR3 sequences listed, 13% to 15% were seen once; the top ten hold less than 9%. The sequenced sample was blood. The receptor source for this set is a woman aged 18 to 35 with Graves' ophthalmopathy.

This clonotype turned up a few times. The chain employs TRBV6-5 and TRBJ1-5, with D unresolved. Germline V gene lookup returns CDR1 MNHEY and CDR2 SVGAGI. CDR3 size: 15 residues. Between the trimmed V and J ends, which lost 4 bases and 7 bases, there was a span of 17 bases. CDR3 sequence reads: CASSFAPGPGQPQHF. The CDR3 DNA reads TGTGCCAGCAGTTTTGCCCCCGGGCCGGGCCAGCCCCAGCATTTT.

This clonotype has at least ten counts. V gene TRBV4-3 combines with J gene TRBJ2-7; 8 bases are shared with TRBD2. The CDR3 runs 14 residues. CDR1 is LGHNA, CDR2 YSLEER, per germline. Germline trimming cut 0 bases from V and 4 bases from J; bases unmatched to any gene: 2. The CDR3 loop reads CASSQDPSGYEQYF. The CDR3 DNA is TGCGCCAGCAGCCAAGATCCTAGCGGGTACGAGCAGTACTTC.

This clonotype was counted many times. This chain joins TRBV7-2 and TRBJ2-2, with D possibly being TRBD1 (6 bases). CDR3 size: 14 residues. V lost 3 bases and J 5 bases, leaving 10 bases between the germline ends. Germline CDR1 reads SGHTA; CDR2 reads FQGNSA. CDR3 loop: CASSFTGRTGELFF. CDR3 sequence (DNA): TGTGCCAGCAGCTTTACAGGGAGAACCGGGGAGCTGTTTTTT.

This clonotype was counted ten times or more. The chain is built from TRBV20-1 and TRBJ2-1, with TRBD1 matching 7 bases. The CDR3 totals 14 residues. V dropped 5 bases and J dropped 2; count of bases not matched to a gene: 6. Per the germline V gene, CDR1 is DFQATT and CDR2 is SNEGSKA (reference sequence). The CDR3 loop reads CSALPGTAYNEQFF. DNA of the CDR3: TGCAGTGCTTTACCCGGGACAGCCTACAATGAGCAGTTCTTC.

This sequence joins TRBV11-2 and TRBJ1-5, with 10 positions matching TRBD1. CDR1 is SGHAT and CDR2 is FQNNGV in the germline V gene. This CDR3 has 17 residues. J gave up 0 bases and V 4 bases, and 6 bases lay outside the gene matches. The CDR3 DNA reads TGTGCCAGCAGCTCCGGGACAGGGGCTCATAGCAATCAGCCCCAGCATTTT. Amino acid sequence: CASSSGTGAHSNQPQHF.

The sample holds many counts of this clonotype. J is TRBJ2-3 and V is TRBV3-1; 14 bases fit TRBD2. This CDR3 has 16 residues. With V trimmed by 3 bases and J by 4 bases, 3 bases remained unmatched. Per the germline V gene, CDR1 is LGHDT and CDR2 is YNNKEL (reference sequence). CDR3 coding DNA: TGTGCCAGCAGCCAGAGACTAGCGGGAGGGGCAGATACGCAGTATTTT. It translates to CASSQRLAGGADTQYF.

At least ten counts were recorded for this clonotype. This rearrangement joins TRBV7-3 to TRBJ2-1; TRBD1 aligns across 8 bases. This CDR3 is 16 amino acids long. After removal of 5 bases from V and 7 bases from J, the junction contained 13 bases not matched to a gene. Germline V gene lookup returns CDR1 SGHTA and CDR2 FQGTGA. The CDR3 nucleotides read TGTGCCAGCAGCCAAATATCAGGGGGCGCACGAAATGAGCAGTTCTTC. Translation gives CASSQISGGARNEQFF.

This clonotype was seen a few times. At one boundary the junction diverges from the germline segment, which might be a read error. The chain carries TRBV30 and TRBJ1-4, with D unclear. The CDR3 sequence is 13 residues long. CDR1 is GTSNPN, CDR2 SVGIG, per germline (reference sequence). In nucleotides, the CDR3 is TGTGCCTGGAACGGGCCTTATAATGGAAAACTGTTTTTT. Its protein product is CAWNGPYNGKLFF.

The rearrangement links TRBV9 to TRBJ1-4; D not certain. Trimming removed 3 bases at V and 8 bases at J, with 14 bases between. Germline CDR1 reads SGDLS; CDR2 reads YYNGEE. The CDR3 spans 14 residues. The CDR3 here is CASSESNRGEKLFF. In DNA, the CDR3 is TGTGCCAGCAGCGAAAGCAACCGAGGGGAAAAACTGTTTTTT. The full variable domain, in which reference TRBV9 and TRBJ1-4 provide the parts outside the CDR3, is DSGVTQTPKHLITATGQRVTLRCSPRSGDLSVYWYQQSLDQGLQFLIQYYNGEERAKGNILERFSAQQFPDLHSELNLSSLELGDSALYFCASSESNRGEKLFFGSGTQLSVL.

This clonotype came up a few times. CDR3 in amino acids: CASSQDRSYSGNTIYF. The CDR3 DNA follows: TGTGCCAGCAGCCAAGACAGATCGTACTCTGGAAACACCATATATTTT. The chain employs TRBV14 and TRBJ1-3, with no clear D. Germline CDR1 SGHDN, CDR2 FVKESK. V was cut by 0 bases and J by 0 bases, with 9 bases left in between. This CDR3 contains 16 residues.

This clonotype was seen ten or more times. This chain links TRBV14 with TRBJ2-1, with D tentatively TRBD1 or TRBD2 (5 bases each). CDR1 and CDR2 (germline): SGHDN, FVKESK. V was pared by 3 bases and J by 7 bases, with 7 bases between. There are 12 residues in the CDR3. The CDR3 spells CASSQGRNEQFF. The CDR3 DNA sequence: TGTGCCAGCAGCCAGGGACGGAATGAGCAGTTCTTC. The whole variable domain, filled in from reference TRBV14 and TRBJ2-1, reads EAGVTQFPSHSVIEKGQTVTLRCDPISGHDNLYWYRRVMGKEIKFLLHFVKESKQDESGMPNNRFLAERTGGTYSTLKVQPAELEDSGVYFCASSQGRNEQFFGPGTRLTVL.

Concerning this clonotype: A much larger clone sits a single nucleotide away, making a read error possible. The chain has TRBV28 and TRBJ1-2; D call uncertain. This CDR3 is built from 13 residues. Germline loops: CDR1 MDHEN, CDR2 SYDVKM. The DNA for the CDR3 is TGTGCCAGCAGTTGGACGGCTAACTATGGCTACGCCTTC. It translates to CASSWTANYGYAF.

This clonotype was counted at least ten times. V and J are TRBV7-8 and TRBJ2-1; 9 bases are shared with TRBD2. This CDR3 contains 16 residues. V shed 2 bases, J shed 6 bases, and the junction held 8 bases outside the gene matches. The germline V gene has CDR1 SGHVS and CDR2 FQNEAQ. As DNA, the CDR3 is TGTGCCAGCAGCTTACAGACTAGCGGAATCCGCAATGAGCAGTTCTTC. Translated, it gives CASSLQTSGIRNEQFF.

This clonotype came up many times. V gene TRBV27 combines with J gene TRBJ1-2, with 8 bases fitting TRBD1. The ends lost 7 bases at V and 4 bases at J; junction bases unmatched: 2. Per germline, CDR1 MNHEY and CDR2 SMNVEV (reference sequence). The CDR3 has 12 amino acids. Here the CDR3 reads CASKTGVYGYTF. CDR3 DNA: TGTGCCAGCAAGACAGGGGTCTATGGCTACACCTTC.

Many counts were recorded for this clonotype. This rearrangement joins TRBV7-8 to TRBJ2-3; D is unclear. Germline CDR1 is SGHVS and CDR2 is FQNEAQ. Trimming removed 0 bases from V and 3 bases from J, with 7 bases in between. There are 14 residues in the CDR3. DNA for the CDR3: TGTGCCAGCAGCTTAGCGTTCGGTACAGATACGCAGTATTTT. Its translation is CASSLAFGTDTQYF.

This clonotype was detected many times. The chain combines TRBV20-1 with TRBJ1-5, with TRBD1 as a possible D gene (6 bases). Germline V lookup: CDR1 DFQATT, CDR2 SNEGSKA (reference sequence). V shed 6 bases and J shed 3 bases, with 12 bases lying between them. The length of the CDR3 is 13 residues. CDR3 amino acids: CSARRQVNQPQHF. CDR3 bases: TGCAGTGCCCGACGACAGGTCAATCAGCCCCAGCATTTT.

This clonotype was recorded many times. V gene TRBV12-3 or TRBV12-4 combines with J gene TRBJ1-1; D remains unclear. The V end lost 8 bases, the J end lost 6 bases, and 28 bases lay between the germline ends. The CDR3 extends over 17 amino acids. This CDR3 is CASDGTPVYLTQSEAFF. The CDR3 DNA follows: TGTGCCAGCGACGGTACCCCCGTCTACTTGACTCAGTCTGAAGCTTTCTTT.

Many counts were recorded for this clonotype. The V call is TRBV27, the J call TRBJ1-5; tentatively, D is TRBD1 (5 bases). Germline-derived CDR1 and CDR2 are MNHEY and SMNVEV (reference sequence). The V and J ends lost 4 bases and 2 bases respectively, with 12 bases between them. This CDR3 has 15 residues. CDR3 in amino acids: CASSYEGRGNQPQHF. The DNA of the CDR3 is TGTGCCAGCAGTTATGAGGGGAGAGGCAATCAGCCCCAGCATTTT.

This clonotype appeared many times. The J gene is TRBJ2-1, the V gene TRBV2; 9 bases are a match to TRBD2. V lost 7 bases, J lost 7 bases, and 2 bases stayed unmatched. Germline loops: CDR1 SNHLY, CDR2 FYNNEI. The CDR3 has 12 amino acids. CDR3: CASTGLANEQFF. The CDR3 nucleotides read TGTGCCAGCACGGGACTAGCTAATGAGCAGTTCTTC.

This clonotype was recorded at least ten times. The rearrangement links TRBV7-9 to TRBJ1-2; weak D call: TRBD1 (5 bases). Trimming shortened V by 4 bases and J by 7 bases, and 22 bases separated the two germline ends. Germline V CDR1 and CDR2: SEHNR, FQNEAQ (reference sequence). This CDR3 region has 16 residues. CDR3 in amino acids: CASSSVAGGVVRGYTF. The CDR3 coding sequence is TGTGCCAGCAGCTCGGTAGCGGGGGGAGTCGTACGTGGCTACACCTTC. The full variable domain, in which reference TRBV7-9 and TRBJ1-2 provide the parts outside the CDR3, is DTGVSQNPRHKITKRGQNVTFRCDPISEHNRLYWYRQTLGQGPEFLTYFQNEAQLEKSRLLSDRFSAERPKGSFSTLEIQRTEQGDSAMYLCASSSVAGGVVRGYTFGSGTRLTVV.

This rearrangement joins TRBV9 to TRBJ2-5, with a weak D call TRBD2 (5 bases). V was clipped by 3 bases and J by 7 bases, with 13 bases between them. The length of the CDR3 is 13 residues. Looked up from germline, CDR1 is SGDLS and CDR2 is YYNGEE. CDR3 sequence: CASSAGAEGTQYF. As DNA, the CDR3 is TGTGCCAGCAGCGCAGGTGCTGAGGGGACCCAGTACTTC.

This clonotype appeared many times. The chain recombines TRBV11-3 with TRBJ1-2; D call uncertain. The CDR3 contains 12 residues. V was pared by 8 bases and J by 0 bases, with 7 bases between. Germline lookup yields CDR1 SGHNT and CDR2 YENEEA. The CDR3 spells CASARTNYGYTF. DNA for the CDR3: TGTGCCAGCGCACGAACTAACTATGGCTACACCTTC.

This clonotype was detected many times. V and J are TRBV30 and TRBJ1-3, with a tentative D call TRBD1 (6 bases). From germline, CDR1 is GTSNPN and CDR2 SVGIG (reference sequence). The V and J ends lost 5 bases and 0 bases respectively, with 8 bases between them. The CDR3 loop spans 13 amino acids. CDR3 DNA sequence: TGTGCCTGGGGACAGCGCTCTGGAAACACCATATATTTT. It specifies CAWGQRSGNTIYF.

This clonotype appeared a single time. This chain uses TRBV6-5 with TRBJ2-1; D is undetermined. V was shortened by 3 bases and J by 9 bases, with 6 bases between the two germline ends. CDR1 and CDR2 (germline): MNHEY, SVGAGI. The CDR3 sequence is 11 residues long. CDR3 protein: CASSYRAEQFF. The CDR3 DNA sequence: TGTGCCAGCAGTTATCGGGCTGAGCAGTTCTTC.

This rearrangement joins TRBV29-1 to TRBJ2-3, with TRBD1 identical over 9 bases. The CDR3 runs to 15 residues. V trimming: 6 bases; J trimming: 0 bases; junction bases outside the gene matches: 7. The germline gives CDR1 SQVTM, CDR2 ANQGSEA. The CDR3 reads CSVPGTGTSTDTQYF. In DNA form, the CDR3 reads TGCAGCGTCCCCGGGACAGGGACTAGCACAGATACGCAGTATTTT.

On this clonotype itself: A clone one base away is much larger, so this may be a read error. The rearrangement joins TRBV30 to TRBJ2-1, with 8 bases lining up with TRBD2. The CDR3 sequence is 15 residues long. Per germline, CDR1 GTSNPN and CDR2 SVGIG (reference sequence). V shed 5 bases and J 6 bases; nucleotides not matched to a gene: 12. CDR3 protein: CAWDLSGSACNEQFF. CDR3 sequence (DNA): TGTGCCTGGGACCTAAGCGGGAGCGCTTGCAATGAGCAGTTCTTC.

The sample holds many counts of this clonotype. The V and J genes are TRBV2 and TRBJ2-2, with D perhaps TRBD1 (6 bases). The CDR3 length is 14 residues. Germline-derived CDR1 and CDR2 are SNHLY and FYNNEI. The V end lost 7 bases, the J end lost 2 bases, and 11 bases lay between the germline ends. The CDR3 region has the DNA TGTGCCAGCACTCGGACAGACAACACCGGGGAGCTGTTTTTT. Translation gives CASTRTDNTGELFF.

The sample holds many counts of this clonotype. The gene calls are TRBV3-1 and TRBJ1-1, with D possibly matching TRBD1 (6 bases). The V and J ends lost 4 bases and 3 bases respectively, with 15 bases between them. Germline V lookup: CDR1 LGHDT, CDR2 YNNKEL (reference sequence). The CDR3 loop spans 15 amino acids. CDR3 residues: CASSPGPPGDTEAFF. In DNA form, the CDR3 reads TGTGCCAGCAGCCCCGGACCCCCAGGGGACACTGAAGCTTTCTTT.